Below, 18 T cell receptor beta chains from the same sample are listed, as sequenced in a study of blood T cell repertoires in COVID-19. This table comes from immunoSEQ multiplex PCR, and its TCRdb copy is limited to in-frame clones, with some not included. The data show around 360,000 clones, approximately 87% seen once. Sequences were obtained from peripheral blood. All receptors derive from a woman aged 25 to 45 with COVID-19, enrolled during active disease.

Comments on this clone: A junction end diverges from the germline sequence, so it may reflect a read error. The chain recombines TRBV10-2 with TRBJ2-7; tentatively, D is TRBD1 (5 bases). This CDR3 region has 14 residues. The germline CDR1 and CDR2 sequences are WSHSY and SAAADI. The CDR3 region is CASTPTGTSDEQYF. The CDR3 bases are TGCGCCAGCACTCCTACAGGCACCTCCGACGAGCAGTACTTC.

The chain recombines TRBV10-3 with TRBJ2-3; D possibly corresponds to TRBD2 (6 bases). Trimming left V 10 bases short and J 2 bases short, with 10 bases between. The CDR3 extends over 12 amino acids. CDR1 and CDR2 (germline): ENHRY, SYGVKD. The CDR3, as DNA: TGTGCCACCTTAGCGGACACAGATACGCAGTATTTT. It codes for CATLADTDTQYF.

V usage is TRBV7-2 and J usage is TRBJ2-7; 7 bases align to TRBD2. The CDR3 is 13 amino acids. Germline V gives CDR1 SGHTA, CDR2 FQGNSA. The trim removed 4 bases at V and 6 bases at J, leaving 6 bases unmatched. CDR3 sequence reads: CASSSRLAGEQYF. CDR3 nucleotide sequence: TGTGCCAGCAGCTCACGACTAGCAGGCGAGCAGTACTTC.

CDR3 DNA: TGTGCCAGCAGCCTAAGACAGGCCTACAATGAGCAGTTCTTC. It is translated as CASSLRQAYNEQFF. The chain couples TRBV27 to TRBJ2-1; D is possibly TRBD1 (6 bases). This CDR3 contains 14 residues. Germline V lookup: CDR1 MNHEY, CDR2 SMNVEV (reference sequence). V lost 6 bases and J 2 bases, leaving 11 bases between the germline ends.

The V and J genes are TRBV9 and TRBJ2-1, with TRBD2 identical over 10 bases. The germline gives CDR1 SGDLS, CDR2 YYNGEE. The CDR3 is 16 residues long. The V and J ends lost 3 bases and 10 bases, in that order; junction bases with no gene match: 13. The CDR3 sequence is CASSGAGGHWGLEQFF. The CDR3 coding sequence is TGTGCCAGCAGCGGAGCGGGAGGGCATTGGGGATTAGAGCAGTTCTTC.

This clone was seen more than once but under ten times. The chain employs TRBV27 and TRBJ2-1, with 7 nucleotides matching TRBD2. CDR3 length equals 15 residues. Germline V gives CDR1 MNHEY, CDR2 SMNVEV (reference sequence). The V gene end was trimmed by 3 bases and the J gene end by 4 bases; junction bases not matched to a gene: 6. Here the CDR3 DNA reads TGTGCCAGCAGTTTGGCCAGCGGGATGTACAATGAGCAGTTCTTC. This sequence encodes CASSLASGMYNEQFF.

The chain employs TRBV9 and TRBJ2-4; no clear D gene. The CDR3 extends over 14 amino acids. Germline CDR1 and CDR2: SGDLS and YYNGEE. V lost 6 bases, J lost 5 bases, and 15 bases lay in between. For the CDR3, the DNA is TGTGCCAGCAATCGGTCGCCCGCCGAAAACATTCAGTACTTC. This sequence encodes CASNRSPAENIQYF.

This chain uses TRBV5-6 with TRBJ2-1; D not resolved. This CDR3 spans 14 amino acids. The V and J ends lost 0 bases and 2 bases respectively, with 6 bases between them. The germline V gene encodes CDR1 SGHDT and CDR2 YYEEEE. The DNA of the CDR3 is TGTGCCAGCAGCTTGGAACAGCCCTACAATGAGCAGTTCTTC. Amino acids: CASSLEQPYNEQFF.

The chain couples TRBV30 to TRBJ1-3; D is uncertain. CDR3 length: 11 residues. Germline CDR1 and CDR2: GTSNPN and SVGIG (reference sequence). V lost 7 bases and J 7 bases, leaving 11 bases between the germline ends. The CDR3 DNA reads as TGTGCCTTCCTAGTCTGGAACACCATATATTTT. Its translation: CAFLVWNTIYF.

CDR3 nucleotide sequence: TGTGCCAGCAGTGAAGCGCTAGCGGGAGGGGTGGACATTCAGTACTTC. Its translation is CASSEALAGGVDIQYF. The rearrangement joins TRBV2 to TRBJ2-4, with 12 bases lining up with TRBD2. Unmatched junction bases numbered 5, after V lost 0 bases and J lost 8 bases. From germline, CDR1 is SNHLY and CDR2 FYNNEI. The CDR3 runs 16 residues.

This clone appeared a single time. The V gene is TRBV7-9, the J gene TRBJ2-1, with TRBD2 matching over 7 bases. Losses at the gene ends were 1 base for V and 12 bases for J; bases not matched to a gene: 0. Germline assignment: CDR1 SEHNR and CDR2 FQNEAQ (reference sequence). The CDR3 is 11 residues long. CDR3 region: CASSLERGQFF. As DNA, the CDR3 is TGTGCCAGCAGCTTAGAGCGGGGGCAGTTCTTC.

The rearrangement joins TRBV24-1 to TRBJ2-1; the match to TRBD2 covers 7 bases. Germline values: CDR1 KGHDR, CDR2 SFDVKD. J was trimmed by 6 bases and V by 2 bases; bases with no gene match: 9. CDR3 size: 16 residues. CDR3 protein: CATSDSRGREGNEQFF. The CDR3 nucleotides are TGTGCCACCAGTGATTCCCGGGGGAGGGAGGGCAATGAGCAGTTCTTC.

The chain carries TRBV27 and TRBJ2-7, with 9 bases that match TRBD1. This CDR3 contains 14 residues. Per the germline V gene, CDR1 is MNHEY and CDR2 is SMNVEV (reference sequence). The V gene end was trimmed by 5 bases and the J gene end by 3 bases; junction bases not matched to a gene: 5. The DNA for the CDR3 is TGTGCCAGCAGTCCCGGGACAGGGTACTACGAGCAGTACTTC. Translated: CASSPGTGYYEQYF.

The chain is built from TRBV7-2 and TRBJ1-5; D is possibly TRBD1 (6 bases). Germline CDR1 SGHTA, CDR2 FQGNSA. CDR3 size: 19 residues. Trimming shortened V by 1 base and J by 2 bases, and 21 bases separated the two germline ends. CDR3 nucleotide sequence: TGTGCCAGCAGCTTAGTGTCGGCATCGTGGGGGCTGGGCAATCAGCCCCAGCATTTT. This gives the protein CASSLVSASWGLGNQPQHF.

This chain joins TRBV24-1 and TRBJ2-2, with 9 positions matching TRBD2. Trimming at V came to 5 bases and at J to 3 bases, leaving 0 bases not matched to a gene. The CDR3 is 14 amino acids. The germline V gene has CDR1 KGHDR and CDR2 SFDVKD. The CDR3: CATSGLADTGELFF. The CDR3 DNA is TGTGCCACCAGTGGACTAGCGGACACCGGGGAGCTGTTTTTT.

This clone was counted between two and nine times. The chain uses TRBV5-3 and TRBJ1-1, with TRBD1 as a possible D gene (5 bases). TRBV5-3 is identified as an open reading frame with a role that is uncertain. CDR3 size: 14 residues. V was clipped by 4 bases and J by 4 bases, with 14 bases between them. CDR3 sequence reads: CARSPGGGFTEAFF. In DNA, the CDR3 is TGTGCCAGAAGCCCTGGGGGGGGATTCACTGAAGCTTTCTTT.

V usage is TRBV18 and J usage is TRBJ2-7, with TRBD1 as a possible D gene (6 bases). The CDR3 is 14 residues long. The ends were cut back, 2 bases at V and 2 bases at J, with 10 bases in the middle. Germline CDR1 KGHSH, CDR2 LQKENI. The CDR3 bases are TGTGCCAGCTCACCAATCAGGGGAACCTACGAGCAGTACTTC. This encodes CASSPIRGTYEQYF.

The CDR3 region is CASRRRAPTVGTEAFF. CDR3 nucleotide sequence: TGTGCCAGCAGACGACGGGCCCCGACAGTAGGCACTGAAGCTTTCTTT. This chain uses TRBV5-6 with TRBJ1-1, with D tentatively TRBD1 (5 bases). Germline CDR1 is SGHDT and CDR2 is YYEEEE. This CDR3 has 16 residues. V was clipped by 5 bases and J by 4 bases, with 21 bases between them.